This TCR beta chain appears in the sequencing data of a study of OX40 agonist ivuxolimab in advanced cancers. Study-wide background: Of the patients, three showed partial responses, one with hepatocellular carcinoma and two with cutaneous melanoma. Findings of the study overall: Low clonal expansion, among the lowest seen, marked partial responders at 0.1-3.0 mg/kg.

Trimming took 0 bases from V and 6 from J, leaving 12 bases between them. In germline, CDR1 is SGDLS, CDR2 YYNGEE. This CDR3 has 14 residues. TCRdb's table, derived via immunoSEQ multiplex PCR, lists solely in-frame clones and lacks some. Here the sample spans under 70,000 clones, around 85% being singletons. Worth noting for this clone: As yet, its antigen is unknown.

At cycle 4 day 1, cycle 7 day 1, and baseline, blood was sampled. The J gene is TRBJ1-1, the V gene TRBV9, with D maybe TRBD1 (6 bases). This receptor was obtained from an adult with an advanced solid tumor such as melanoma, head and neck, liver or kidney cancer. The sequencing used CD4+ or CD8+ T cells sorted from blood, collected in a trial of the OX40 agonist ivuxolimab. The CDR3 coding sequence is TGTGCCAGCAGCGTAGAGGTCAGGGGATCTGAAGCTTTCTTT. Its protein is CASSVEVRGSEAFF. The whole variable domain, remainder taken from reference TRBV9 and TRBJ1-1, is DSGVTQTPKHLITATGQRVTLRCSPRSGDLSVYWYQQSLDQGLQFLIQYYNGEERAKGNILERFSAQQFPDLHSELNLSSLELGDSALYFCASSVEVRGSEAFFGQGTRLTVV.